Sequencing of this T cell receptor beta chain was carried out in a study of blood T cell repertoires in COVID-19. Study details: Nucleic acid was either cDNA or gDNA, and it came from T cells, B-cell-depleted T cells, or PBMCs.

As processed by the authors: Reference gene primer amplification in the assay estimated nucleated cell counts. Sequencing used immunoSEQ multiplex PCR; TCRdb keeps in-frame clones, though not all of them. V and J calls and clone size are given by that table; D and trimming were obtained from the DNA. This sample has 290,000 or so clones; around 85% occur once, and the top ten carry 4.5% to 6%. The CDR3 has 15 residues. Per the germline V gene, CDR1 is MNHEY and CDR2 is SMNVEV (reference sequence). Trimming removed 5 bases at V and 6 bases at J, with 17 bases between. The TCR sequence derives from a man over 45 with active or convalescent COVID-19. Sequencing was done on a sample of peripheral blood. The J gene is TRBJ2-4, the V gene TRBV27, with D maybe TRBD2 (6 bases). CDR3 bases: TGTGCCAGCAGTCCCGGCCAGGGAGGCAGAAACATTCAGTACTTC. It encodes CASSPGQGGRNIQYF.